This T cell receptor beta chain was observed in a study of early T cells in non-severe SARS-CoV-2 infection. Overall study results and limits: The matching step, a VDJdb search, favored anti-spike CD8 responses and missed private and CD4 specificities.

This clonotype has a count of ten or more. Its target is not known. The TCR library protocol attached unique molecular identifiers to the individual cDNA molecules. TCRdb recomputed calls from the 5' RACE reads with MiXCR, one row per CDR3 protein. The table records 68,000 or so distinct CDR3 sequences, approximately 11% of them present only once. CDR3 length equals 15 residues. This clonotype originated in an adult who was a healthcare worker with PCR-confirmed SARS-CoV-2 infection or an uninfected control (not recorded which). The rearrangement joins TRBV21-1 to TRBJ1-2; TRBD1, the table's D call, lacks a check against the DNA. TRBV21-1 is noted as a pseudogene. Specimen: whole blood. CDR3: CASSKPRQNNYGYTF. The CDR3 DNA sequence: TGTGCCAGCAGCAAACCCCGGCAGAATAACTATGGCTACACCTTC.